There are many counts of the clone carrying this T cell receptor (beta chain). This entry belongs to a study of T-cell reconstitution after alpha-beta-depleted transplantation in children. The CDR3 consists of 14 residues. The V end was cut by 5 bases, the J end by 2 bases, with 10 bases between. Germline V gene lookup returns CDR1 MNHEY and CDR2 SMNVEV (reference sequence). TCRbeta library construction was performed incorporating unique molecular identifiers. TCRdb fed the PCR reads into MiXCR, producing one record per CDR3 protein. The sample records about 24,000 distinct CDR3 sequences, approximately 11% being singletons.

The sample consisted of PBMCs from the stem cell graft donor, taken from the stem cell graft. The chain employs TRBV27 and TRBJ1-5; tentative D call: TRBD1 (5 bases). The clonotype originates from a human donor who donated a stem cell graft to a child with chronic granulomatous disease. Here the CDR3 DNA reads TGTGCCAGCAGTCCAGGGACTGGCAATCAGCCCCAGCATTTT. It is translated as CASSPGTGNQPQHF.